This record looks at one T cell receptor beta chain sequence and its context. Its antigen is not identified. The data belong to a study of identifying expanded T cells in peripheral blood. CDR3 length: 13 amino acids. Trimming cost V 4 bases and J 3 bases, with 10 bases left between them. Germline V gene sequence: CDR1 LNHDA, CDR2 SQIVND (reference sequence). Study-wide points: Differentially abundant clones: around 1.2 between replicates, 16.4 at 2 to 3 weeks, less than 25 at four. Roughly 2-week clone count variance significantly increased as total template count grew.

Collection occurred without any documented infections or immune events in donors. Method: immunoSEQ multiplex PCR; TCRdb's copy keeps in-frame clones and lacks some. The table includes 110,000 or so clones, roughly 90% detected once. The sequence was obtained from a person aged 18 to 70 in good health. The sequenced sample consisted of blood. This rearrangement joins TRBV19 to TRBJ2-7; the D gene could be TRBD1 or TRBD2 (5 bases each). The CDR3 DNA reads TGTGCCAGTAGTACCGGGACCAGCTACGAGCAGTACTTC. Amino acid sequence: CASSTGTSYEQYF.